The sequence of this TCR beta chain was determined in a study of cytomegalovirus exposure and HLA in healthy donors. Trimming removed 4 bases at V and 2 bases at J, with 12 bases between. The CDR3 loop spans 14 amino acids. Germline CDR1 is MGHRA and CDR2 is YSYEKL. Broader study findings: An apparent linkage of common viral pathogens to several of the most significant clusters emerged in a later analysis. There were three CMV-associated chains whose specificity for CMV antigens was confirmed in vitro.

A remark on this clone: The target antigen is unknown.

Amplification used 60 Vbeta primers and 13 Jbeta primers. The table came from immunoSEQ multiplex PCR; TCRdb's copy has only in-frame clones and leaves some out. This sample has about 160,000 clones, with 70% to 80% found just once. The sequenced sample consisted of PBMCs. The sequence derives from a man aged 40-55 years in good health and CMV-seronegative. The genes are TRBV4-1 and TRBJ2-7; D gene unclear. The CDR3 region has the DNA TGCGCCAGCAGCCTAACGGGTCTACCCTACGAGCAGTACTTC. Translating it yields CASSLTGLPYEQYF.